Reported below is one T cell receptor (beta chain). Its antigen is not identified. With 4 bases removed from V and 3 bases from J, the gap between germline ends came to 7 bases. Germline V gene sequence: CDR1 SGHAT, CDR2 FQNNGV. The CDR3 totals 12 residues. Constant-segment primers were used for 5'RACE, and the resulting TCR alpha and TCR beta cDNA libraries carried sample barcodes and UMIs. Using its own MiXCR run on the 5' RACE reads, TCRdb lists one record per CDR3 protein. The profile shows some 210,000 distinct CDR3 sequences, about 10% of them singletons. The entry originates in a study of T-cell memory formation after mild COVID-19. As for the study in general: Largely, the TCR clusters proved donor specific.

Study outcomes and limitations: Clones contracting day 15 to 85 were balanced CD4/CD8; later expanders leaned CD4+. Second-wave clones reaching peak frequency on day 37 lacked confirmed SARS-CoV-2 specificity.

The clonotype originates from a man aged 18-30 years who had mild COVID-19 (a few samples of this study predate the infection). Cell type and time point are not known. This chain links TRBV11-2 with TRBJ2-7; no firm D call. The material sequenced was PBMCs or a T cell subset sorted from them (not recorded which). CDR3 in amino acids: CASSYGFYEQYV. CDR3 sequence (DNA): TGTGCCAGCAGCTACGGATTCTACGAGCAGTACGTC.